This TCR beta chain was recovered during a study of cytomegalovirus exposure and HLA in healthy donors. Broader study findings: Reportedly, a later analysis found an Asian-associated ancestry cluster had fewer N-insertions than the approximately 600-donor mean.

Researchers ran the PCR with 60 Vbeta and 13 Jbeta primers. Sequencing used immunoSEQ multiplex PCR; TCRdb keeps in-frame clones, though not all of them. This table has over 150,000 clones, about 70% appearing once. Concerning this clone itself: Its antigen remains unidentified.

Germline-derived CDR1 and CDR2 are SQVTM and ANQGSEA. The CDR3 contains 13 residues. Trimming took off 7 bases at V and 3 bases at J, with 12 bases between the two ends. Each donor was healthy, and each was a bone marrow donor. The source material was PBMCs. The V gene is TRBV29-1, the J gene TRBJ1-4; possible D gene TRBD1, 5 bases. This clonotype was sampled from a man in his late teens or twenties in good health and CMV-seronegative. CDR3 amino acids: CSARRGPNEKLFF. The CDR3 DNA reads TGCAGCGCCCGAAGGGGTCCTAATGAAAAACTGTTTTTT.